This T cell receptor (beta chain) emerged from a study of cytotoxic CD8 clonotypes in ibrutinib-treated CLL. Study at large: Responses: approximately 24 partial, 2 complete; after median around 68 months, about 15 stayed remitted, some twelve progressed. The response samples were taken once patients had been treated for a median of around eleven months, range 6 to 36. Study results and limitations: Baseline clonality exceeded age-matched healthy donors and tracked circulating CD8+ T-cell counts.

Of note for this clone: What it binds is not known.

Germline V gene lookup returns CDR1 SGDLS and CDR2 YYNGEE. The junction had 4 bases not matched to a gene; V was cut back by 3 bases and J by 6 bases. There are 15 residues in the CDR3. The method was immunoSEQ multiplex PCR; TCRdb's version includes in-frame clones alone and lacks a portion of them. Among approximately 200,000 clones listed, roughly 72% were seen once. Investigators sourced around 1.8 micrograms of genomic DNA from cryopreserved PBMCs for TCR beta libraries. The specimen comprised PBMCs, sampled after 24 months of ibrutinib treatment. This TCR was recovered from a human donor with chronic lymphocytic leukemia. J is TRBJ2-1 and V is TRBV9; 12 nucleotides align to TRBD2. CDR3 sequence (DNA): TGTGCCAGCAGCGCTAGCGGGAGGGATGGCAATGAGCAGTTCTTC. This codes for CASSASGRDGNEQFF.